Listed below are T cell receptor beta chains from one sample, sequenced in a study of identifying expanded T cells in peripheral blood. TCRdb's table, derived via immunoSEQ multiplex PCR, lists solely in-frame clones and lacks some. This sample has approximately 58,000 clones, with about 83% found just once. The sequencing sample was made of blood. These receptor sequences come from a person aged 18 to 70 in good health. CDR3s include the opening cysteine and the closing phenylalanine or tryptophan. Fields, in order: D gene, V gene, clone size, J gene, CDR3 protein, CDR3 DNA. D genes are given only for firm matches. The listing skips clone size in some rows; elsewhere it reads once, few, many or a size class.

.	TRBV6-6	.	TRBJ2-1	CASPPGRSSYNEQFF	TGTGCCAGCCCCCCGGGACGCAGCTCCTACAATGAGCAGTTCTTC
.	TRBV5-4	.	TRBJ2-5	CASSSGQKQETQYF	TGTGCCAGCAGCTCGGGACAAAAGCAAGAGACCCAGTACTTC
TRBD1	TRBV4-3	.	TRBJ1-4	CASSQDRAGGRGEKLFF	TGCGCCAGCAGCCAAGACAGGGCAGGGGGCCGTGGTGAAAAACTGTTTTTT
TRBD1	TRBV5-1	once	TRBJ1-2	CASSAGTGGYGYTF	TGCGCCAGCAGCGCTGGGACAGGGGGCTATGGCTACACCTTC
.	TRBV9	.	TRBJ1-1	CASSPTQDVMNTEAFF	TGTGCCAGCAGCCCCACCCAGGATGTCATGAACACTGAAGCTTTCTTT
TRBD1	TRBV9	once	TRBJ1-2	CASSRTGGNYGYTF	TGTGCCAGCAGTAGGACAGGGGGCAACTATGGCTACACCTTC
TRBD1	TRBV29-1	.	TRBJ2-7	CSVEDGTGTSYEQYF	TGCAGCGTTGAAGATGGGACAGGGACCTCCTACGAGCAGTACTTC
.	TRBV29-1	.	TRBJ1-1	CSPTRGPGNTEAFF	TGCAGCCCAACCCGGGGGCCCGGAAACACTGAAGCTTTCTTT
.	TRBV7-8	.	TRBJ1-1	CASSLEGVVAFF	TGTGCCAGCAGCTTAGAAGGGGTAGTGGCTTTCTTT
.	TRBV30	once	TRBJ2-7	CAWSVGAGGEQYF	TGTGCCTGGAGTGTCGGTGCAGGGGGGGAGCAGTACTTC
.	TRBV6-4	.	TRBJ2-1	CASSDHDRKGYNEQFF	TGTGCCAGCAGTGACCACGACCGAAAGGGTTACAATGAGCAGTTCTTC
TRBD1	TRBV5-1	.	TRBJ2-7	CASSPTGQGAHEQYF	TGCGCCAGCAGCCCTACGGGACAGGGGGCCCACGAGCAGTACTTC
.	TRBV6-1	.	TRBJ1-1	CASSGAGANTEAFF	TGTGCCAGCAGTGGGGCGGGAGCGAACACTGAAGCTTTCTTT
.	TRBV5-4	.	TRBJ2-3	CASSLGGRGYTDTQYF	TGTGCCAGCAGCTTAGGCGGGCGGGGATACACAGATACGCAGTATTTT
TRBD1	TRBV5-1	.	TRBJ1-4	CASSLSGGLFEKLFF	TGCGCCAGCAGCTTGTCAGGGGGGTTATTTGAAAAACTGTTTTTT
.	TRBV5-1	.	TRBJ1-3	CASSLQGAGNTIYF	TGCGCCAGCAGCTTGCAAGGGGCTGGAAACACCATATATTTT
.	TRBV11-3	.	TRBJ2-6	CASRGYSGANVLTF	TGTGCCAGCAGGGGCTACTCTGGGGCCAACGTCCTGACTTTC
.	TRBV6-1	.	TRBJ1-3	CASSRQAHSGNTIYF	TGTGCCAGCAGCCGACAGGCTCACTCTGGAAACACCATATATTTT
.	TRBV19	.	TRBJ1-1	CASTLYRATEAFF	TGTGCCAGTACCCTATACAGGGCCACTGAAGCTTTCTTT
TRBD1	TRBV5-6	.	TRBJ2-1	CASSLRTGGIGDEQFF	TGTGCCAGCAGCTTGAGGACAGGGGGCATCGGTGATGAGCAGTTCTTC
.	TRBV9	once	TRBJ2-1	CASSSGAYNEQFF	TGTGCCAGCAGCTCCGGGGCGTACAATGAGCAGTTCTTC
.	TRBV5-6	.	TRBJ2-2	CASSLEVDPTGELFF	TGTGCCAGCAGCTTGGAGGTGGACCCCACCGGGGAGCTGTTTTTT
TRBD2	TRBV6-5	.	TRBJ2-1	CASSYGGGANEQFF	TGTGCCAGCAGTTACGGCGGGGGGGCCAATGAGCAGTTCTTC
.	TRBV5-1	.	TRBJ2-3	CASSFGGYTDTQYF	TGCGCCAGCAGCTTTGGCGGATACACAGATACGCAGTATTTT
.	TRBV18	.	TRBJ1-4	CASSPQGTEKLFF	TGTGCCAGCTCACCGCAGGGCACTGAAAAACTGTTTTTT
.	TRBV21-1	.	TRBJ1-2	CASSKGAGAYGYTF	TGTGCCAGCAGCAAAGGGGCAGGAGCCTATGGCTACACCTTC
.	TRBV5-1	.	TRBJ2-5	CASSLGWETQYF	TGCGCCAGCAGCTTGGGGTGGGAGACCCAGTACTTC